The table lists the clone carrying this TCR beta chain with a few counts. Its antigen is unknown. At one of its ends the junction is not consistent with the germline gene, which may arise from a read error. This sample is part of a study of blood T cells in healthy people across ages. Study-wide results and caveats: Underestimates were what the diversity estimates from one million T cells were considered to be. Unsorted PBMCs blocked a conclusive comparison of naive and antigen-experienced cells.

The second PCR ran roughly 6 to 11 cycles with a sample-barcoded 5' primer and J-beta primers. TCRdb redid the calling of the 5' RACE reads with MiXCR, one entry per CDR3 protein. Among 1.5 million to 2 million distinct CDR3 sequences listed, about 31% were seen once. There are 16 residues in the CDR3. Germline V gene sequence: CDR1 MNHEY, CDR2 SMNVEV (reference sequence). Sequencing input: blood. This receptor was obtained from a woman under 40 in good health. The chain employs TRBV27 and TRBJ1-1, with D unresolved. The CDR3 DNA follows: TGTGCCGGCAGTTTATCTCCCCCTTGGGCGAACACTGAAGCTTTCTTT. Translated: CAGSLSPPWANTEAFF.